A selection of T cell receptor beta chains follows, all from one sample in a study of T cells in Graves' hyperthyroidism and ophthalmopathy. TCRdb used MiXCR to reprocess the multiplex PCR reads, holding one entry per CDR3 protein. Of roughly 700,000 distinct CDR3 sequences in the sample, 11% to 15% were seen once. What was sequenced was blood. These receptors were collected from a woman between 18 and 30 years old with Graves' hyperthyroidism. The CDR3 runs from the conserved cysteine through the conserved F or W. The D gene is left open where the match is weak. Expanded clones get a size class; other rows say once, few or many, or leave the size out.

J,D,size,V,CDR3,DNA
TRBJ2-7,.,few,TRBV5-1,CASSFGPSYENEQYF,TGCGCCAGCAGCTTCGGGCCGTCTTATGAAAACGAGCAGTACTTC
TRBJ1-1,.,.,TRBV20-1,CSAQSGEGLRTEAFF,TGCAGTGCCCAGAGCGGGGAGGGATTACGGACTGAAGCTTTCTTT
TRBJ2-2,.,many,TRBV7-9,CASSLATGNTGELFF,TGTGCCAGCAGCTTAGCTACGGGGAACACCGGGGAGCTGTTTTTT
TRBJ2-5,TRBD2,.,TRBV7-9,CASRLAGRGGGKETQYF,TGTGCCAGCAGGCTAGCGGGAAGAGGCGGGGGAAAAGAGACCCAGTACTTC
TRBJ2-2,.,.,TRBV6-1,CASSMGSGGNTGELFF,TGTGCCAGCAGTATGGGTTCCGGGGGTAACACCGGGGAGCTGTTTTTT
TRBJ1-5,.,many,TRBV28,CASSFLSAGNSNQPQHF,TGTGCCAGCAGTTTTCTCTCAGCGGGCAATAGCAATCAGCCCCAGCATTTT
TRBJ1-4,.,.,TRBV6-1,CASSEEITNEKLFF,TGTGCCAGCAGTGAGGAAATAACTAATGAAAAACTGTTTTTT
TRBJ1-1,.,.,TRBV7-3,CASSLEGREAFF,TGTGCCAGCAGCTTAGAGGGCAGAGAAGCTTTCTTT
TRBJ2-4,.,.,TRBV6-2/TRBV6-3,CASSYPQGFSAQNIQYF,TGTGCCAGCAGTTACCCTCAGGGTTTTTCGGCGCAAAACATTCAGTACTTC
TRBJ1-1,.,few,TRBV28,CAGSLGVSEAFF,TGTGCCGGCAGCCTGGGTGTCTCTGAAGCTTTCTTT
TRBJ2-4,TRBD1,.,TRBV15,CATSRVQGAQNIQYF,TGTGCCACCAGCAGAGTCCAGGGGGCACAAAACATTCAGTACTTC
TRBJ2-1,.,many,TRBV7-9,CASSGGRNEQFF,TGTGCCAGCAGCGGCGGTAGAAATGAGCAGTTCTTC
TRBJ1-5,.,many,TRBV6-1,CASSFPGPTKSQPQHF,TGTGCCAGCAGTTTCCCGGGGCCCACTAAGAGTCAGCCCCAGCATTTT
TRBJ2-1,TRBD2,many,TRBV27,CARGSGRVNNEQFF,TGTGCCAGAGGGAGCGGGAGGGTGAACAATGAGCAGTTCTTC
TRBJ1-1,.,many,TRBV27,CASSYPGSTTEAFF,TGTGCCAGCAGTTATCCAGGCAGTACCACTGAAGCTTTCTTT
TRBJ1-6,.,.,TRBV18,CASSPPNRAGVDYNSPLHF,TGTGCCAGCTCACCACCAAACCGAGCAGGGGTGGACTATAATTCACCCCTCCACTTT
TRBJ2-3,TRBD2,.,TRBV4-1,CASRPRASGITDTQYF,TGCGCCAGCAGGCCTAGAGCTAGCGGGATCACAGATACGCAGTATTTT
TRBJ1-1,.,many,TRBV4-2,CASSQDNRANTEAFF,TGTGCCAGCAGCCAAGATAATCGAGCGAACACTGAAGCTTTCTTT
TRBJ1-1,.,many,TRBV30,CAWTRSDTEAFF,TGTGCCTGGACGAGGAGTGACACTGAAGCTTTCTTT
TRBJ1-5,TRBD1,.,TRBV6-1,CASKPGQGFQPQHF,TGTGCCAGCAAGCCGGGACAGGGCTTTCAGCCCCAGCATTTT
TRBJ2-7,TRBD1,many,TRBV29-1,CSVEAAGGAYEQYF,TGCAGCGTTGAAGCCGCAGGGGGCGCGTACGAGCAGTACTTC
TRBJ1-1,.,many,TRBV12-3/TRBV12-4,CASSLSGHTIVAFF,TGTGCCAGCAGTTTATCAGGACATACGATCGTGGCTTTCTTT